A single sample gave rise to the 26 T cell receptor beta chains below, sequenced in a study of monozygotic twins with inflammatory bowel disease. From the 5' RACE reads, TCRdb lists one entry per CDR3 protein and no DNA. The sample totals some 300,000 distinct CDR3 sequences. Sequenced: blood. These receptors all stem from a human donor with ulcerative colitis or Crohn's disease, or a healthy co-twin of an affected twin (not recorded which).

This rearrangement joins TRBV18 to TRBJ2-5; TCRdb calls TRBD1, which cannot be checked without DNA. This CDR3 has 16 amino acids. Germline CDR1 and CDR2: KGHSH and LQKENI. The chain's CDR3 is CASSPRWDTKLETQYF. The full variable domain, in which reference TRBV18 and TRBJ2-5 provide the parts outside the CDR3, is NAGVMQNPRHLVRRRGQEARLRCSPMKGHSHVYWYRQLPEEGLKFMVYLQKENIIDESGMPKERFSAEFPKEGPSILRIQQVVRGDSAAYFCASSPRWDTKLETQYFGPGTRLLVL.

The genes are TRBV7-2 and TRBJ2-2; as DNA is missing, the TRBD2 call by TCRdb cannot be tested. CDR1 SGHTA and CDR2 FQGNSA come from the germline V gene. This CDR3 comprises 16 residues. The CDR3 loop reads CASSPWGSGSVGELFF. Looking up the rest from reference TRBV7-2 and TRBJ2-2 gives the full variable domain: GAGVSQSPSNKVTEKGKDVELRCDPISGHTALYWYRQSLGQGLEFLIYFQGNSAPDKSGLPSDRFSAERTGGSVSTLTIQRTQQEDSAVYLCASSPWGSGSVGELFFGEGSRLTVL.

The chain's CDR3 is CASSPDRNSDGYTF. The chain combines TRBV6-2 or TRBV6-3 with TRBJ1-2; TCRdb's D gene call, TRBD1, goes unchecked for lack of DNA. The germline CDR1 and CDR2 sequences are MNHEY and SVGEGT. There are 14 residues in the CDR3.

The chain uses TRBV10-2 and TRBJ2-1; TCRdb gives TRBD1 as the D gene, but with no DNA this cannot be confirmed. The CDR3 spans 15 residues. Germline CDR1 and CDR2: WSHSY and SAAADI. The CDR3: CASTVRGSSYNEQFF.

The chain uses TRBV20-1 and TRBJ2-3. CDR3 length: 15 amino acids. Germline assignment: CDR1 DFQATT and CDR2 SNEGSKA (reference sequence). CDR3 sequence reads: CSARDQAEMGDTQYF.

The rearrangement links TRBV30 to TRBJ2-7; TCRdb names TRBD1, which stays unverified in the absence of DNA. Looked up from germline, CDR1 is GTSNPN and CDR2 is SVGIG (reference sequence). The CDR3 totals 15 residues. The CDR3 is CAWSAPGQVTYEQYF.

The chain has TRBV6-2 or TRBV6-3 and TRBJ2-7; the TCRdb call, TRBD1, lacks DNA for checking. Germline V CDR1 and CDR2: MNHEY, SVGEGT. The CDR3 runs 13 residues. The CDR3 reads CASTDWGDNEQYF.

The chain joins TRBV24-1 to TRBJ2-2; TCRdb reports TRBD1, a call that lacks DNA to check it against. Germline V CDR1 and CDR2: KGHDR, SFDVKD. The CDR3 runs 13 residues. This CDR3 reads CATETGQNGELFF.

The gene calls are TRBV5-6 and TRBJ2-2; TCRdb reports TRBD1, a call that lacks DNA to check it against. The CDR3 is made up of 16 amino acids. Germline V lookup: CDR1 SGHDT, CDR2 YYEEEE. CDR3 residues: CASGGGFPLNTGELFF.

CDR3 sequence: CASSQSDREGSGTEAFF. The V call is TRBV4-2, the J call TRBJ1-1; without DNA, the TCRdb call of TRBD1 cannot be checked. This CDR3 contains 17 residues. In germline, CDR1 is LGHNA, CDR2 YNFKEQ.

The rearrangement uses TRBV5-4 and TRBJ1-2; TCRdb's D gene call, TRBD1, goes unchecked for lack of DNA. The germline V gene has CDR1 SGHNT and CDR2 YYREEE (reference sequence). The CDR3 has 15 amino acids. CDR3 region: CASSSPGQQMYGYTF.

The chain combines TRBV7-2 with TRBJ2-2. This CDR3 has 15 amino acids. Germline V lookup: CDR1 SGHTA, CDR2 FQGNSA. Here the CDR3 reads CASSLSGVVGGELFF. Looking up the rest from reference TRBV7-2 and TRBJ2-2 gives the full variable domain: GAGVSQSPSNKVTEKGKDVELRCDPISGHTALYWYRQSLGQGLEFLIYFQGNSAPDKSGLPSDRFSAERTGGSVSTLTIQRTQQEDSAVYLCASSLSGVVGGELFFGEGSRLTVL.

This chain links TRBV9 with TRBJ2-7. This CDR3 contains 15 residues. Germline V CDR1 and CDR2: SGDLS, YYNGEE. The CDR3 is CASSVDPGAAYEQYF. The full variable domain, completed using reference TRBV9 and TRBJ2-7, is DSGVTQTPKHLITATGQRVTLRCSPRSGDLSVYWYQQSLDQGLQFLIQYYNGEERAKGNILERFSAQQFPDLHSELNLSSLELGDSALYFCASSVDPGAAYEQYFGPGTRLTVT.

The chain is built from TRBV9 and TRBJ1-2. This CDR3 comprises 12 residues. Germline values: CDR1 SGDLS, CDR2 YYNGEE. This chain's CDR3 is CASSGTTLGYTF.

The J gene is TRBJ2-1, the V gene TRBV20-1; TCRdb's D gene call, TRBD2, goes unchecked for lack of DNA. Per the germline V gene, CDR1 is DFQATT and CDR2 is SNEGSKA (reference sequence). This CDR3 is built from 15 residues. The CDR3 is CSANGLAGVGNEQFF.

The CDR3 sequence: CASSLSTGENEQFF. The chain uses TRBV27 and TRBJ2-1; absent DNA, TCRdb's TRBD1 call cannot be checked. This CDR3 spans 14 amino acids. Germline assignment: CDR1 MNHEY and CDR2 SMNVEV (reference sequence).

CDR3 region: CASSLAIQSGTQYF. The rearrangement uses TRBV7-8 and TRBJ2-5. The CDR3 consists of 14 residues. From germline, CDR1 is SGHVS and CDR2 FQNEAQ.

The chain is built from TRBV7-9 and TRBJ2-3; TCRdb names TRBD2, which stays unverified in the absence of DNA. The CDR3 has 13 residues. The germline V gene encodes CDR1 SEHNR and CDR2 FQNEAQ (reference sequence). The CDR3 spells CASSFGTSGTQYF.

The V call is TRBV12-3 or TRBV12-4, the J call TRBJ2-7; lacking DNA, the TRBD2 call made by TCRdb goes unchecked. The CDR3 consists of 16 residues. The CDR3 is CASSAPGGGLSYEQYF.

The rearrangement joins TRBV12-3 or TRBV12-4 to TRBJ1-1. This CDR3 has 15 amino acids. The CDR3 protein is CASSQLQYSNTEAFF.

V gene TRBV7-2 combines with J gene TRBJ2-2. The CDR3 sequence is 14 residues long. The germline gives CDR1 SGHTA, CDR2 FQGNSA. CDR3 residues: CASSLGTNTGELFF.

The chain recombines TRBV11-2 with TRBJ1-4; TCRdb reports TRBD1, a call that lacks DNA to check it against. The CDR3 sequence is 14 residues long. Germline CDR1 reads SGHAT; CDR2 reads FQNNGV. The CDR3 is CASTEGVFNEKLFF.

This chain joins TRBV7-8 and TRBJ2-7; lacking DNA, the TRBD1 call made by TCRdb goes unchecked. The CDR3 length is 16 residues. In germline, CDR1 is SGHVS, CDR2 FQNEAQ. CDR3: CASSLKRGIQVYEQYF.

The chain employs TRBV14 and TRBJ1-1; as DNA is missing, the TRBD1 call by TCRdb cannot be tested. The CDR3 totals 14 residues. Germline CDR1 is SGHDN and CDR2 is FVKESK. The CDR3 is CASSSTGYYTEAFF.

The chain has TRBV28 and TRBJ1-5; absent DNA, TCRdb's TRBD1 call cannot be checked. CDR1 MDHEN and CDR2 SYDVKM come from the germline V gene. The CDR3 length is 14 residues. CDR3 amino acids: CASSNGGSGQPQHF.

The rearrangement uses TRBV5-1 and TRBJ1-2; TCRdb gives TRBD1 as the D gene, but with no DNA this cannot be confirmed. CDR3 length equals 14 residues. CDR1 and CDR2 from the germline V gene are SGHRS and YFSETQ. CDR3 residues: CASSSATGGNGYTF.